The present T cell receptor (beta chain) was sequenced within a study of metastatic and nonmetastatic thyroid tumors. Overall study context: Repertoires from blood and tumor or nodule tissue of malignant and benign thyroid patients were compared.

This clone came up a few times. What it binds is not known. TCRdb re-processed the PCR reads through MiXCR. The data contain approximately 31,000 clones, 30% of them singletons. No treatment of any kind had been given to any patient before thyroid surgery. Points from the study as a whole: The study reportedly found significantly higher TCR beta diversity in malignant thyroid tumors than benign nodules, in blood and tumor.

The V gene's germline CDR1 is MNHNS and CDR2 SASEGT. This CDR3 is built from 15 residues. The V gene end was trimmed by 6 bases and the J gene end by 1 base; junction bases not matched to a gene: 6. V is TRBV6-1 and J is TRBJ2-1; 7 bases fit TRBD2. The sequencing sample was made of blood. The receptor comes from a female donor with papillary thyroid cancer or a benign thyroid nodule (not recorded which). Some clones in this sample may be carry-over from other donors' samples. The CDR3 DNA follows: TGTGCCAGCAGACAAGCGGGAATTTCCTACAATGAGCAGTTCTTC. This translates into CASRQAGISYNEQFF.